The entry that follows covers one T cell receptor (beta chain) sequence. As yet, its antigen is unknown. CD8 cells regarded as naive lacked CD45RO, were positively chosen for CCR7, and omitted terminally differentiated effector memory CD45RA+ cells. This table comes from immunoSEQ multiplex PCR, and its TCRdb copy is limited to in-frame clones, with some not included. The sample has some 1,900,000 clones; about 95% are singletons. The source of the sample is a study of shared clonotypes between healthy human individuals. General study points: The expectation was that sequencing depth would affect clonotype sharing among donors.

The CDR3 is 17 amino acids. V lost 3 bases and J 1 base, leaving 18 bases between the germline ends. Germline CDR1 is MGHRA and CDR2 is YSYEKL. Sequenced material: naive CD8+ T cells sorted from blood. This sequence originates from a man between 18 and 29 years old in good health. V is TRBV4-1 and J is TRBJ2-5; D remains ambiguous. The CDR3 coding sequence is TGCGCCAGCAGCCACCACCCGCCAGACGCCATCCAAGAGACCCAGTACTTC. Translating it yields CASSHHPPDAIQETQYF.